These 12 T cell receptor beta chains came from one sample sequenced in a study of T cells after yellow fever vaccination. A single record per CDR3 protein comes from TCRdb applying MiXCR to the 5' RACE reads. The data contain 140,000 to 150,000 distinct CDR3 sequences, 5% to 8% of them singletons. The sample was CD4+ T cells sorted from PBMCs, taken 10 days after the yellow fever booster vaccination. The receptors here all came from a man aged 25 to 40 who received the YFV17D yellow fever vaccine.

The table lists this clonotype with many counts. In DNA form, the CDR3 reads TGCGCCAGCAGCCCGGCCCGGGGGGAGGCTGAAAATGAGCAGTTCTTC. This translates into CASSPARGEAENEQFF. V gene TRBV5-1 combines with J gene TRBJ2-1; TRBD2 matches at 7 bases. The germline V gene encodes CDR1 SGHRS and CDR2 YFSETQ. J gave up 7 bases and V 4 bases, and 14 bases lay outside the gene matches. The CDR3 spans 16 residues.

This clonotype was seen repeatedly, ten times or more. The V gene is TRBV15, the J gene TRBJ2-7; 9 bases are shared with TRBD2. The CDR3 consists of 15 residues. J lost 2 bases, V lost 6 bases, and 8 bases had no gene match. Germline assignment: CDR1 LNHNV and CDR2 YYDKDF (reference sequence). CDR3 nucleotides: TGTGCCACCAGAGAAGCGGGAGGCGACGCCTACGAGCAGTACTTC. This translates into CATREAGGDAYEQYF.

In this sample, this clonotype turned up many times. V and J are TRBV3-1 and TRBJ2-7; D may be TRBD2 (5 bases). Germline CDR1 and CDR2: LGHDT and YNNKEL (reference sequence). Trimming removed 3 bases from V and 4 bases from J, with 7 bases in between. CDR3 length: 12 amino acids. This CDR3 reads CASSHWTYEQYF. The CDR3 DNA reads TGTGCCAGCAGCCATTGGACTTACGAGCAGTACTTC.

This clonotype was seen at least ten times. The J gene is TRBJ2-7, the V gene TRBV5-5; the D gene is possibly TRBD2 (5 bases). Germline assignment: CDR1 SGHKS and CDR2 YYEKEE (reference sequence). The CDR3 spans 15 residues. V shed 1 base and J shed 3 bases, with 14 bases lying between them. The CDR3 DNA sequence: TGTGCCAGCAGCTTGTCCGTTGAGGGAGTCTACGAGCAGTACTTC. Its translation: CASSLSVEGVYEQYF.

This clonotype occurred many times. The rearrangement links TRBV12-3 or TRBV12-4 to TRBJ1-2; 8 positions agree with TRBD1. This CDR3 spans 13 amino acids. Trimming cost V 8 bases and J 6 bases; bases outside gene matches: 8. The CDR3 coding sequence is TGTGCCAGCGGAATCAGGGGGCGCGATGGCTACACCTTC. It encodes CASGIRGRDGYTF.

This clonotype was seen ten or more times. The CDR3 coding sequence is TGCAGTGCCCCCGGACGACCGAAAGTAAGCAATGAGCAGTTCTTC. This translates into CSAPGRPKVSNEQFF. The chain recombines TRBV20-1 with TRBJ2-1; D not resolved. CDR1 and CDR2 from the germline V gene are DFQATT and SNEGSKA (reference sequence). V was clipped by 6 bases and J by 6 bases, with 21 bases between them. The CDR3 is 15 residues long.

This clonotype was observed many times. The rearrangement uses TRBV5-5 and TRBJ2-5; 9 nucleotides align to TRBD2. V lost 0 bases to trimming and J lost 14 bases; unmatched junction nucleotides: 8. This CDR3 is 13 amino acids long. In germline, CDR1 is SGHKS, CDR2 YYEKEE (reference sequence). CDR3 protein: CASSLVDSGSVYF. For the CDR3, the DNA is TGTGCCAGCAGCTTGGTGGATAGCGGGAGTGTTTACTTC.

J is TRBJ1-2 and V is TRBV4-3; 7 bases line up with TRBD1. V lost 4 bases, J lost 4 bases, and 9 bases stayed unmatched. CDR3 size: 15 residues. Germline values: CDR1 LGHNA, CDR2 YSLEER. The CDR3 nucleotides are TGCGCCAGCAGCCCAGGAATAGGGGGCGGCTATGGCTACACCTTC. It specifies CASSPGIGGGYGYTF.

This clonotype was recorded at least ten times. This rearrangement joins TRBV6-5 to TRBJ2-2, with TRBD2 matching over 7 bases. CDR1 and CDR2 (germline): MNHEY, SVGAGI. The CDR3 totals 16 residues. Germline trimming cut 5 bases from V and 4 bases from J; bases unmatched to any gene: 10. Here the CDR3 reads CASSPRTRSATGELFF. DNA for the CDR3: TGTGCCAGCAGTCCAAGGACTAGGTCTGCCACCGGGGAGCTGTTTTTT.

This clonotype was counted many times. The chain uses TRBV5-6 and TRBJ1-2; 7 nucleotides align to TRBD1. V gave up 2 bases and J gave up 4 bases; unmatched junction bases: 5. Germline V lookup: CDR1 SGHDT, CDR2 YYEEEE. The CDR3 length is 14 residues. The CDR3 region is CASSFGQAFYGYTF. The DNA of the CDR3 is TGTGCCAGCAGCTTCGGACAGGCCTTCTATGGCTACACCTTC.

This clonotype came up many times. The chain employs TRBV29-1 and TRBJ2-7; 8 bases line up with TRBD1. The CDR3 length is 13 residues. Trimming removed 7 bases from V and 3 bases from J; junction bases left unmatched: 8. Germline V CDR1 and CDR2: SQVTM, ANQGSEA. CDR3 bases: TGCAGCGCGACAGGGGAGTATCTCTACGAGCAGTACTTC. Amino acids: CSATGEYLYEQYF.

This clonotype was recorded many times. The chain employs TRBV18 and TRBJ2-1; no firm D call. Trimming removed 2 bases from V and 7 bases from J, with 9 bases in between. Germline V gives CDR1 KGHSH, CDR2 LQKENI. The CDR3 covers 13 residues. The CDR3 nucleotides are TGTGCCAGCTCACCATCACGAGGAAATGAGCAGTTCTTC. Translating gives CASSPSRGNEQFF.